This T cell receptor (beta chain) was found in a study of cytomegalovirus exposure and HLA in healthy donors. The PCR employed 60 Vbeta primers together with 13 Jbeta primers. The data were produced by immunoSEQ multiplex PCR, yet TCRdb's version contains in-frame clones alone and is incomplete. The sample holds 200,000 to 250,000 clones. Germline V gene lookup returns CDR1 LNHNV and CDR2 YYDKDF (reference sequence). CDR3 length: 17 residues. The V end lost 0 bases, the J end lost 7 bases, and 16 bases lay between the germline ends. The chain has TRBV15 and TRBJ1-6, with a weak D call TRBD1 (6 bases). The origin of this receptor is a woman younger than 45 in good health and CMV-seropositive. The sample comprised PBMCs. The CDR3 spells CATSREPGPGVNSPLHF. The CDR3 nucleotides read TGTGCCACCAGCAGAGAACCGGGCCCAGGGGTGAATTCACCCCTCCACTTT. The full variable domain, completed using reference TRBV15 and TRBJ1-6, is DAMVIQNPRYQVTQFGKPVTLSCSQTLNHNVMYWYQQKSSQAPKLLFHYYDKDFNNEADTPDNFQSRRPNTSFCFLDIRSPGLGDTAMYLCATSREPGPGVNSPLHFGNGTRLTVT.